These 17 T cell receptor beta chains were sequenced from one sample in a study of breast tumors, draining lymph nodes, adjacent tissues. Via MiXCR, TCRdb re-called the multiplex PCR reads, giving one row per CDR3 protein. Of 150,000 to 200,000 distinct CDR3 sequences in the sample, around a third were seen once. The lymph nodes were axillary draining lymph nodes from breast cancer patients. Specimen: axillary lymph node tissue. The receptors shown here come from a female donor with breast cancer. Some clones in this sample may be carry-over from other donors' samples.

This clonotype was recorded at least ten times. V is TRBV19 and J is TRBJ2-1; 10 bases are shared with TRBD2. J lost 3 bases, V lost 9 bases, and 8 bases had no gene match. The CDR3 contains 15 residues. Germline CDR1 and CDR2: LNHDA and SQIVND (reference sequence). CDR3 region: CASSTTSGFYNEQFF. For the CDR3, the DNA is TGTGCCAGCTCGACGACTAGCGGGTTCTACAATGAGCAGTTCTTC.

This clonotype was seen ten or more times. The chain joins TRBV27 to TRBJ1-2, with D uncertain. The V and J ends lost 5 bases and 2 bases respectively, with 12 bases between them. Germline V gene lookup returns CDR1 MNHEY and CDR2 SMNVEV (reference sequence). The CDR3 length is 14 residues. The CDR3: CASSTWRENYGYTF. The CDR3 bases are TGTGCCAGCAGTACCTGGCGGGAGAACTATGGCTACACCTTC.

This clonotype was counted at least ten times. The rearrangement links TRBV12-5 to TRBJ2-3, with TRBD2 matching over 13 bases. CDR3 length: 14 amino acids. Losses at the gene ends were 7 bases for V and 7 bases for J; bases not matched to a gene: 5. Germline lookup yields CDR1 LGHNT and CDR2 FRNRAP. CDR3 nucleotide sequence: TGTGCTAGTGCTACCGGGACTAGCGGGAATACGCAGTATTTT. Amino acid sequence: CASATGTSGNTQYF.

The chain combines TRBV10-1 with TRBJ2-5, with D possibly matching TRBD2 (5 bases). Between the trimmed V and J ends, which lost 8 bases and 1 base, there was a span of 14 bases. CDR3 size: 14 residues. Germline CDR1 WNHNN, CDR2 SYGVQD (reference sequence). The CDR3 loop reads CASASGVPQETQYF. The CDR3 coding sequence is TGCGCCAGCGCTTCCGGGGTTCCCCAAGAGACCCAGTACTTC.

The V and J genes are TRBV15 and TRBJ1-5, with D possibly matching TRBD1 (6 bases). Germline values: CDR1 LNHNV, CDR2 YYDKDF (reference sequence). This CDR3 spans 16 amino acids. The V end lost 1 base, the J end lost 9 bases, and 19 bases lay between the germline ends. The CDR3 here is CATSRGLGGGYPPQHF. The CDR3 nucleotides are TGTGCCACCAGCAGAGGTCTTGGGGGGGGCTATCCGCCCCAGCATTTT.

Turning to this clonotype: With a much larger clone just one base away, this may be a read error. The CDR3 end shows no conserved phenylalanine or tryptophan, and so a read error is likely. The chain's CDR3 is CSARTATLQAFL. The CDR3 nucleotides read TGCAGTGCTAGGACAGCTACACTTCAAGCTTTCTTG. The V call is TRBV20-1, the J call TRBJ1-1, with a possible D match to TRBD1 (5 bases). This CDR3 contains 12 residues. The germline CDR1 and CDR2 sequences are DFQATT and SNEGSKA (reference sequence). Trimming removed 3 bases from V and 9 bases from J, with 14 bases in between.

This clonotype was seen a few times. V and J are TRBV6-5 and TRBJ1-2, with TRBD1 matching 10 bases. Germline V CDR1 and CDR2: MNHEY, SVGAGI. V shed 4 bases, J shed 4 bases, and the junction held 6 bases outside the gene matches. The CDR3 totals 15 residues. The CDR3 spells CASSSRDRGLYGYTF. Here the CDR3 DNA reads TGTGCCAGCAGTTCCCGGGACAGGGGTCTCTATGGCTACACCTTC.

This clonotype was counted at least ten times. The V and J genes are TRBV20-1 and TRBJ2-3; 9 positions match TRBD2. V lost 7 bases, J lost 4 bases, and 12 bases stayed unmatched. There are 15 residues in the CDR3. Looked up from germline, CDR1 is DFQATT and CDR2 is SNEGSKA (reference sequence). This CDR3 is CSVPGGREVADTQYF. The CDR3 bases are TGCAGTGTACCAGGCGGGAGGGAAGTGGCAGATACGCAGTATTTT.

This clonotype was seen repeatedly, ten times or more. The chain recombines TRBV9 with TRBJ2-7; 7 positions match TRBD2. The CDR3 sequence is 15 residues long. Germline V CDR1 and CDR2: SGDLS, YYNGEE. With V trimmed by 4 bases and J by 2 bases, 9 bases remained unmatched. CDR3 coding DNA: TGTGCCAGCAGCCCCGACGCCGGGAGGCCCTACGAGCAGTACTTC. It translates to CASSPDAGRPYEQYF. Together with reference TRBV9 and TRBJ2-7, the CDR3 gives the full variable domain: DSGVTQTPKHLITATGQRVTLRCSPRSGDLSVYWYQQSLDQGLQFLIQYYNGEERAKGNILERFSAQQFPDLHSELNLSSLELGDSALYFCASSPDAGRPYEQYFGPGTRLTVT.

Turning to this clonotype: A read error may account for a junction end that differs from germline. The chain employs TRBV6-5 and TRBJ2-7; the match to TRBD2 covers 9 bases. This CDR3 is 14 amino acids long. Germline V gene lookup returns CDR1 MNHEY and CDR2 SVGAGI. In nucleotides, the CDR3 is TGTGCCAGCAGTTTAGCGGGGGAGGCGTACGAGCTGTACTTC. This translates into CASSLAGEAYELYF.

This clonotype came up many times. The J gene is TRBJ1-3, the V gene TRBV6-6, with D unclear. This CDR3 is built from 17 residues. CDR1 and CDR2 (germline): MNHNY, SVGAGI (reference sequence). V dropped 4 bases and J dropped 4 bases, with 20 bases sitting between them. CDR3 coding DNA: TGTGCCAGCAGTTCCGATACACCCGGTGCTTTCGGAAACACCATATATTTT. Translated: CASSSDTPGAFGNTIYF.

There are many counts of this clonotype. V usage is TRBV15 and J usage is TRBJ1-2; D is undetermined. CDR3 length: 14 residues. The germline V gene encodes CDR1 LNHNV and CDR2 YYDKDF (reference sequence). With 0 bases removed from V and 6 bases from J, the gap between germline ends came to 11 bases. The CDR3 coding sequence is TGTGCCACCAGCAGAGATTGGGAGGTGGATGGCTACACCTTC. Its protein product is CATSRDWEVDGYTF.

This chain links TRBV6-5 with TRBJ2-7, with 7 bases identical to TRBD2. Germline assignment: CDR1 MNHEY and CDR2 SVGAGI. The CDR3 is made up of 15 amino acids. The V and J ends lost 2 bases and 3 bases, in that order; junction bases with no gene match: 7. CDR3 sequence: CASSYPVGGYYEQYF. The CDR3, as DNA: TGTGCCAGCAGTTACCCGGTGGGAGGGTACTACGAGCAGTACTTC.

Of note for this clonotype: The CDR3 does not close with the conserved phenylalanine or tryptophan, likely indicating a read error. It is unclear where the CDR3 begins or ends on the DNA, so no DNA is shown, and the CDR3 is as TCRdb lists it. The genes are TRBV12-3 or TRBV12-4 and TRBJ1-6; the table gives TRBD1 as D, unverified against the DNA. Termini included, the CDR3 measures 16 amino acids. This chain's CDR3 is CASSLRGARANSPHHL.

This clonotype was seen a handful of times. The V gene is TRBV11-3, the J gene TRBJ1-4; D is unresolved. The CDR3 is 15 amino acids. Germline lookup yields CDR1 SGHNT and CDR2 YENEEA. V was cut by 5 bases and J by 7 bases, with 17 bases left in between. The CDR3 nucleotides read TGTGCCAGCAGCCCTGCGGCCTACCAAAGTGAAAAACTGTTTTTT. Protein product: CASSPAAYQSEKLFF.

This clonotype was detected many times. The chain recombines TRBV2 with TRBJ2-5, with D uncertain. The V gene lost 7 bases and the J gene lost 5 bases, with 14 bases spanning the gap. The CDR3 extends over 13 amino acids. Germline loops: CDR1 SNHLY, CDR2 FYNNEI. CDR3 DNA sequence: TGTGCCAGCAAAAGGATGGGATTGGAGACCCAGTACTTC. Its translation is CASKRMGLETQYF.

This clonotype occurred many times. The CDR3 spells CSARLRGREELFF. In DNA form, the CDR3 reads TGCAGTGCTAGACTCCGGGGGAGGGAGGAGCTGTTTTTT. The V call is TRBV20-1, the J call TRBJ2-2, with 7 bases fitting TRBD2. CDR3 size: 13 residues. V dropped 2 bases and J dropped 10; count of bases not matched to a gene: 7. Germline loops: CDR1 DFQATT, CDR2 SNEGSKA (reference sequence).